One T cell receptor (beta chain) is described in this entry. Antigen unknown. Possible read error: a much larger clone is one base away. Other DNA sequences in the sample encode the same CDR3. The record originates from a study of shared clonotypes between healthy human individuals. Study context: Donors had three CD4 naive, three CD4 memory, two CD8 naive and one CD8 memory plate apiece.

The CDR3 sequence is 14 residues long. Trimming removed 0 bases at V and 7 bases at J, with 10 bases between. Germline lookup yields CDR1 SGHRS and CDR2 YFSETQ. Investigators spread the genomic DNA of each subset evenly over several immunoSEQ plates. TCRdb's copy holds only in-frame clones and misses some; the assay was immunoSEQ multiplex PCR. Of over 850,000 clones listed, about 80% are singletons. Study-wide points: Memory subsets had estimated richness that was generally smaller than that of naive subsets. It was observed that 5% to 6% of naive CD4 clonotypes were shared across several donors.

Sequencing was performed on memory CD4+ T cells from PBMCs. Subset here: CD45RA-negative fraction. The chain uses TRBV5-1 and TRBJ1-4; D remains ambiguous. The sequence came from a man aged 18-30 years in good health. Some clones in this sample may be carry-over from other donors' samples. CDR3: CASSLVGNGEKLFF. The CDR3 region has the DNA TGCGCCAGCAGCTTGGTGGGAAACGGTGAAAAACTGTTTTTT. Full variable domain (outside the CDR3, taken from reference TRBV5-1 and TRBJ1-4): KAGVTQTPRYLIKTRGQQVTLSCSPISGHRSVSWYQQTPGQGLQFLFEYFSETQRNKGNFPGRFSGRQFSNSRSEMNVSTLELGDSALYLCASSLVGNGEKLFFGSGTQLSVL.